Listed below are T cell receptor beta chains from one sample, sequenced in a study of CD8 T cells in Susac syndrome. Each CDR3 protein is one row after TCRdb ran MiXCR on the immunoSEQ multiplex PCR reads. The sample shows about 280,000 distinct CDR3 sequences, around 84% of them seen only once. Sequenced: CD8+ T cells from PBMCs. These receptors were collected from a human donor with multiple sclerosis. The CDR3 runs from the conserved cysteine through the conserved F or W. D genes are given only for firm matches. Clone size appears in some rows only: once, few, many, or a class for an expanded clone.

clone_size j_call d_call v_call cdr3_nt cdr3_aa
- TRBJ2-1 TRBD2 TRBV6-5 TGTGCCAGCAGTTTGACTAGCGGCCCCGGTAATGAGCAGTTCTTC CASSLTSGPGNEQFF
- TRBJ2-4 - TRBV9 TGTGCCAGCAGCGCTGGGGGGCAGCTCCTAGCCAAAAACATTCAGTACTTC CASSAGGQLLAKNIQYF
- TRBJ2-1 TRBD2 TRBV19 TGTGCCAGTAGTATAGGAGGGCTAGCGGACACCCCTTACAATGAGCAGTTCTTC CASSIGGLADTPYNEQFF
- TRBJ1-1 TRBD1 TRBV7-9 TGTGCCAGCAGCATAACAGGGGTGGAAGCTTTCTTT CASSITGVEAFF
- TRBJ2-3 TRBD2 TRBV9 TGTGCCAGCAGCGTAGATAGCGGGAGTGGCCGTGCGCAGTATTTT CASSVDSGSGRAQYF
- TRBJ2-5 TRBD1 TRBV5-1 TGCGCCAGCAGCTTTCTAGTCAGGGGGAAGACCCAGTACTTC CASSFLVRGKTQYF
- TRBJ2-5 - TRBV7-8 TGTGCCAGCAGCCCGGGGGGCACTAGATTCGTGGAGACCCAGTACTTC CASSPGGTRFVETQYF
- TRBJ2-5 - TRBV9 TGTGCCAGCAGCGTAGAGAGGAAGCAGGAGACCCAGTACTTC CASSVERKQETQYF
few TRBJ2-7 TRBD1 TRBV2 TGTGCCAGCAGTGTGGCAGGGGGAAACGAGCAGTACTTC CASSVAGGNEQYF
- TRBJ2-2 TRBD2 TRBV28 TGTGCCAGCAGTGCTAGCGGGGCCTTTACCGGGGAGCTGTTTTTT CASSASGAFTGELFF
once TRBJ2-5 - TRBV12-3/TRBV12-4 TGTGCCAGCAGTCCCCAGGGTGGCCAAGAGACCCAGTACTTC CASSPQGGQETQYF
once TRBJ2-7 TRBD2 TRBV19 TGTGCCAGTAGTATCGCTATCAGTAGCGGGATCTACGAGCAGTACTTC CASSIAISSGIYEQYF
- TRBJ1-1 - TRBV28 TGTGCCAGCAGTTTACCCAGGGAGAAAGACACTGAAGCTTTCTTT CASSLPREKDTEAFF